The 30 T cell receptor beta chains presented below share a single source sample, sequenced in a study of cytomegalovirus exposure and HLA in healthy donors. Measured with immunoSEQ multiplex PCR; TCRdb has only the in-frame clones, and not every one. This sample has 100,000 to 150,000 clones, with roughly 82% found just once. The sample was PBMCs. The receptor set was obtained from a man between 18 and 29 years old in good health and CMV-seronegative.

This chain links TRBV15 with TRBJ2-2; 7 nucleotides align to TRBD2. Per germline, CDR1 LNHNV and CDR2 YYDKDF (reference sequence). This CDR3 has 15 residues. V was pared by 0 bases and J by 6 bases, with 4 bases of the junction left unmatched. CDR3 region: CATSRDLAGAGELFF. CDR3 nucleotide sequence: TGTGCCACCAGCAGAGATCTTGCGGGGGCCGGGGAGCTGTTTTTT. The complete variable domain, with remaining parts taken from reference TRBV15 and TRBJ2-2, reads DAMVIQNPRYQVTQFGKPVTLSCSQTLNHNVMYWYQQKSSQAPKLLFHYYDKDFNNEADTPDNFQSRRPNTSFCFLDIRSPGLGDTAMYLCATSRDLAGAGELFFGEGSRLTVL.

The chain uses TRBV5-1 and TRBJ2-3; TRBD2 aligns across 14 bases. Germline assignment: CDR1 SGHRS and CDR2 YFSETQ. The CDR3 has 16 residues. J lost 0 bases, V lost 7 bases, and 4 bases had no gene match. This chain's CDR3 is CASGTSGGQSTDTQYF. CDR3 DNA sequence: TGCGCCAGCGGGACTAGCGGGGGCCAAAGCACAGATACGCAGTATTTT.

The chain combines TRBV5-6 with TRBJ1-3; maybe TRBD1 (5 bases). V was clipped by 4 bases and J by 1 base, with 12 bases between them. This CDR3 is built from 15 residues. The V gene's germline CDR1 is SGHDT and CDR2 YYEEEE. DNA of the CDR3: TGTGCCAGCAGCATCAGGGTTGCATCTGGAAACACCATATATTTT. Its translation is CASSIRVASGNTIYF.

The chain links TRBV6-6 to TRBJ1-6; D may be TRBD1 (5 bases). Germline V gene data show CDR1 as MNHNY and CDR2 as SVGAGI (reference sequence). V shed 0 bases and J shed 6 bases, with 9 bases lying between them. This CDR3 has 15 amino acids. This CDR3 reads CASSYSGVGNSPLHF. CDR3 nucleotides: TGTGCCAGCAGTTACTCAGGGGTAGGTAATTCACCCCTCCACTTT.

The chain carries TRBV27 and TRBJ2-5; 12 positions agree with TRBD2. The J call is doubtful: the DNA matches TRBJ2-7 better. In germline, CDR1 is MNHEY, CDR2 SMNVEV (reference sequence). CDR3 length: 15 residues. CDR3 nucleotide sequence: TGTGCCAGCAGTTCGGCTAGCGGGAGGGACTACGAGCAGTACTTC. Protein product: CASSSASGRDYEQYF.

This clone was observed a single time. The chain has TRBV30 and TRBJ2-7, with D tentatively TRBD1 (6 bases). Germline V gene sequence: CDR1 GTSNPN, CDR2 SVGIG (reference sequence). CDR3 length: 13 amino acids. Trimming cost V 5 bases and J 4 bases, with 15 bases left between them. The DNA for the CDR3 is TGTGCCTGGGGACCAGGGGTCGGTTACGAGCAGTACTTC. It is translated as CAWGPGVGYEQYF.

As concerns this clone: Relative to the germline gene, one junction end is altered; a read error may explain this. The CDR3 DNA reads as TGTGCCAGCAGCCCGACAGACATAGGGTCCTCCGGTCATTTT. Protein sequence: CASSPTDIGSSGHF. V gene TRBV6-6 combines with J gene TRBJ1-3; D is perhaps TRBD1 (5 bases). The CDR3 has 14 residues. Germline-derived CDR1 and CDR2 are MNHNY and SVGAGI (reference sequence).

The rearrangement uses TRBV5-1 and TRBJ2-7; 8 bases line up with TRBD1. This CDR3 comprises 16 residues. CDR1 and CDR2 (germline): SGHRS, YFSETQ. The V segment lost 1 base and the J segment 6 bases; nucleotides outside the gene matches: 12. For the CDR3, the DNA is TGCGCCAGCAGCTTGAGCGCAGGGGGCGTTGGGTCCGAGCAGTACTTC. Amino acids: CASSLSAGGVGSEQYF.

The J gene is TRBJ2-3, the V gene TRBV9; no clear D. Germline V gives CDR1 SGDLS, CDR2 YYNGEE. The length of the CDR3 is 14 residues. Trimming left V 0 bases short and J 2 bases short, with 7 bases between. The CDR3 DNA is TGTGCCAGCAGCGTAGACAGAAACACAGATACGCAGTATTTT. It is translated as CASSVDRNTDTQYF.

The V call is TRBV5-6, the J call TRBJ1-6; D might be TRBD1 (6 bases). The CDR3 spans 15 residues. Germline CDR1 and CDR2: SGHDT and YYEEEE. Trimming pared 2 bases from V and 8 bases from J, leaving 14 bases between. The CDR3 sequence: CASSFMATGDSPLHF. CDR3 sequence (DNA): TGTGCCAGCAGCTTCATGGCGACAGGAGATTCACCCCTCCACTTT.

The chain is built from TRBV19 and TRBJ2-1; 8 bases are shared with TRBD1. The J segment lost 10 bases and the V segment lost 7 bases, leaving 15 bases of the junction unmatched. The CDR3 runs 15 residues. Germline V gene lookup returns CDR1 LNHDA and CDR2 SQIVND (reference sequence). Here the CDR3 DNA reads TGTGCCAGTACTTCCGGACAGGGTTCTTACTTCGAGCAGTTCTTC. Its translation: CASTSGQGSYFEQFF.

This chain joins TRBV5-1 and TRBJ2-7; weak D call: TRBD1 (6 bases). V shed 4 bases and J shed 1 base, with 12 bases lying between them. CDR1 and CDR2 (germline): SGHRS, YFSETQ. The CDR3 extends over 14 amino acids. The CDR3 sequence is CASSVTGLSYEQYF. Here the CDR3 DNA reads TGCGCCAGCAGCGTGACAGGCCTATCCTACGAGCAGTACTTC.

The chain uses TRBV7-8 and TRBJ2-3; 10 positions match TRBD2. This CDR3 has 16 amino acids. V was pared by 4 bases and J by 1 base, with 5 bases of the junction left unmatched. CDR1 is SGHVS, CDR2 FQNEAQ, per germline. The CDR3: CASSWRLAGRTDTQYF. In DNA form, the CDR3 reads TGTGCCAGCAGCTGGCGACTAGCGGGCCGCACAGATACGCAGTATTTT.

The chain has TRBV7-8 and TRBJ2-7, with D perhaps TRBD1 (5 bases). Germline V CDR1 and CDR2: SGHVS, FQNEAQ. The CDR3 is made up of 14 amino acids. The ends were cut back, 5 bases at V and 5 bases at J, with 16 bases in the middle. This chain's CDR3 is CASSRLPQGHEQYF. DNA for the CDR3: TGTGCCAGCAGCCGCCTGCCGCAGGGCCACGAGCAGTACTTC. The full variable domain, completed using reference TRBV7-8 and TRBJ2-7, is GAGVSQSPRYKVAKRGQDVALRCDPISGHVSLFWYQQALGQGPEFLTYFQNEAQLDKSGLPSDRFFAERPEGSVSTLKIQRTQQEDSAVYLCASSRLPQGHEQYFGPGTRLTVT.

The chain links TRBV12-5 to TRBJ2-6; TRBD1 agrees at 11 bases. The CDR3 runs 19 residues. From germline, CDR1 is LGHNT and CDR2 FRNRAP. V was pared by 5 bases and J by 0 bases, with 9 bases of the junction left unmatched. CDR3 coding DNA: TGTGCTAGTGGTCCGGGACCCGGGACAGGGGGCTCTGGGGCCAACGTCCTGACTTTC. Translation: CASGPGPGTGGSGANVLTF.

This clone was recorded a few times. The chain recombines TRBV10-2 with TRBJ1-1, with unresolved D. CDR3 size: 12 residues. V lost 4 bases, J lost 3 bases, and 6 bases lay in between. CDR1 and CDR2 (germline): WSHSY, SAAADI. The chain's CDR3 is CASSVFDTEAFF. CDR3 DNA sequence: TGCGCCAGCAGTGTTTTCGACACTGAAGCTTTCTTT.

The chain employs TRBV21-1 and TRBJ1-2; the D segment call TRBD1 is taken from the table without a DNA check. TRBV21-1 is classified as a pseudogene. This CDR3 has 14 amino acids. CDR3 bases: TGTGCCAGCAGCAAAGAAAACAGCAGCCATGGCTACACCTTC. Protein: CASSKENSSHGYTF.

The gene calls are TRBV18 and TRBJ2-7; 8 bases match TRBD1. Trimming took 8 bases from V and 0 from J; bases not matched to a gene: 6. The CDR3 totals 14 residues. Germline lookup yields CDR1 KGHSH and CDR2 LQKENI. The CDR3, as DNA: TGTGCCAGCCGGGGGACAGGTGTCTCCTACGAGCAGTACTTC. As protein: CASRGTGVSYEQYF.

This clone was seen more than once but under ten times. The rearrangement links TRBV2 to TRBJ2-5; 8 bases are a match to TRBD2. Germline V gives CDR1 SNHLY, CDR2 FYNNEI. J gave up 2 bases and V 8 bases, and 7 bases lay outside the gene matches. CDR3 length equals 14 residues. The CDR3 loop reads CASGVGRVQETQYF. CDR3 DNA sequence: TGTGCCAGCGGGGTCGGGAGGGTGCAAGAGACCCAGTACTTC.

The chain couples TRBV6-1 to TRBJ1-5; TRBD1 agrees at 11 bases. V was clipped by 4 bases and J by 1 base; unmatched bases: 3. CDR1 and CDR2 from the germline V gene are MNHNS and SASEGT. The CDR3 length is 16 residues. Written as DNA, the CDR3 is TGTGCCAGCAGTGCGGACAGGGGGCCGAGCAATCAGCCCCAGCATTTT. Its translation: CASSADRGPSNQPQHF.

This clone was recorded a few times. V gene TRBV11-2 combines with J gene TRBJ2-1, with 9 bases identical to TRBD1. V dropped 3 bases and J dropped 5; count of bases not matched to a gene: 8. Germline V gene lookup returns CDR1 SGHAT and CDR2 FQNNGV. The CDR3 totals 16 residues. CDR3 in DNA: TGTGCCAGCAGCTTCCACCGGGACAGGGTGAACAATGAGCAGTTCTTC. Translation: CASSFHRDRVNNEQFF. Filled out from reference TRBV11-2 and TRBJ2-1, the complete variable domain reads EAGVAQSPRYKIIEKRQSVAFWCNPISGHATLYWYQQILGQGPKLLIQFQNNGVVDDSQLPKDRFSAERLKGVDSTLKIQPAKLEDSAVYLCASSFHRDRVNNEQFFGPGTRLTVL.

This clone was seen only a few times. The chain links TRBV5-4 to TRBJ1-1, with D possibly being TRBD1 (5 bases). Between the trimmed V and J ends, which lost 4 bases and 5 bases, there was a span of 18 bases. The CDR3 is 15 residues long. CDR1 is SGHNT, CDR2 YYREEE, per germline (reference sequence). DNA for the CDR3: TGTGCCAGCAGCCCAACCCCCGGGGGAGGGACTGAAGCTTTCTTT. Residues: CASSPTPGGGTEAFF.

This chain uses TRBV5-4 with TRBJ1-1; 8 bases align to TRBD1. Germline CDR1 reads SGHNT; CDR2 reads YYREEE (reference sequence). The CDR3 runs 16 residues. Losses at the gene ends were 4 bases for V and 4 bases for J; bases not matched to a gene: 12. The CDR3 DNA is TGTGCCAGCAGCCAGGGGACAGGAGTACTTGGCACTGAAGCTTTCTTT. Translation gives CASSQGTGVLGTEAFF.

This clone is a singleton in its sample. This chain connects TRBV7-2 to TRBJ2-1, with D unclear. This CDR3 contains 14 residues. V lost 5 bases and J 12 bases, leaving 20 bases between the germline ends. Germline assignment: CDR1 SGHTA and CDR2 FQGNSA. CDR3 amino acids: CASSQEMERPRQFF. DNA of the CDR3: TGTGCCAGCAGCCAAGAGATGGAGCGTCCTAGGCAGTTCTTC.

The rearrangement uses TRBV6-1 and TRBJ2-6, with D possibly TRBD1 on 5 matching bases. This CDR3 spans 16 amino acids. V dropped 3 bases and J dropped 4 bases, with 13 bases sitting between them. Germline V gene lookup returns CDR1 MNHNS and CDR2 SASEGT. The CDR3 spells CASSEGTGTGANVLTF. CDR3 bases: TGTGCCAGCAGTGAGGGAACAGGTACCGGGGCCAACGTCCTGACTTTC.

In this sample, this clone is medium-sized. The chain is built from TRBV4-2 and TRBJ2-2, with D possibly TRBD2 on 6 matching bases. Between the trimmed V and J ends, which lost 1 base and 3 bases, there was a span of 6 bases. The CDR3 contains 14 residues. The germline V gene encodes CDR1 LGHNA and CDR2 YNFKEQ. CDR3: CASSQGLDTGELFF. The CDR3 DNA reads as TGTGCCAGCAGCCAAGGACTAGACACCGGGGAGCTGTTTTTT.

This chain joins TRBV30 and TRBJ1-1; TRBD1 aligns across 11 bases. The CDR3 loop spans 13 amino acids. The J segment lost 4 bases and the V segment lost 8 bases, leaving 6 bases of the junction unmatched. Germline V CDR1 and CDR2: GTSNPN, SVGIG (reference sequence). In DNA form, the CDR3 reads TGTGCCCTAGGACAGGGGGCTGGCACTGAAGCTTTCTTT. Translating gives CALGQGAGTEAFF.

The chain recombines TRBV10-1 with TRBJ2-7; D remains ambiguous. The CDR3 totals 12 residues. CDR1 and CDR2 from the germline V gene are WNHNN and SYGVQD (reference sequence). With 0 bases removed from V and 4 bases from J, the gap between germline ends came to 4 bases. The CDR3 loop reads CASSESRYEQYF. CDR3 nucleotides: TGCGCCAGCAGTGAGTCGAGATACGAGCAGTACTTC.

This clone was observed at least ten times. The chain carries TRBV15 and TRBJ2-7; a possible D gene is TRBD1 (6 bases). Trimming removed 3 bases from V and 6 bases from J, with 12 bases in between. Germline V CDR1 and CDR2: LNHNV, YYDKDF (reference sequence). The CDR3 is 13 amino acids. The CDR3: CATSSGTGFEQYF. Here the CDR3 DNA reads TGTGCCACCAGCAGTGGAACAGGGTTCGAGCAGTACTTC.

The chain links TRBV11-2 to TRBJ2-3, with a weak D call TRBD2 (6 bases). The germline gives CDR1 SGHAT, CDR2 FQNNGV. The CDR3 is made up of 15 amino acids. Trimming took 5 bases from V and 0 from J, leaving 12 bases between them. The CDR3 reads CASSLLGGSTDTQYF. CDR3 DNA sequence: TGTGCCAGCAGCCTCCTCGGGGGAAGCACAGATACGCAGTATTTT.